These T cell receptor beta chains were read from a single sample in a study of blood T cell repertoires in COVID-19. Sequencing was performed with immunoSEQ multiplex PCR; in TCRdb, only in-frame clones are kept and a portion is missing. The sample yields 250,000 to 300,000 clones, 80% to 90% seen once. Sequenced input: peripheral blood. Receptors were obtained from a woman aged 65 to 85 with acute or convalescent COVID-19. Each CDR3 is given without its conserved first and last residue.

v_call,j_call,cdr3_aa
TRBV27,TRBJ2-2,ASGKGGRGTGELF
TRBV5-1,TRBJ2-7,ASSLTSGSLYEQY
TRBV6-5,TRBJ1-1,ASSYRGVVNTEAF
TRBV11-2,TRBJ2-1,AVSGPSSYNEQF
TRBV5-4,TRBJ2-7,ASSFGQGTYEQY
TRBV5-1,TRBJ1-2,ASSLDRGYGYT
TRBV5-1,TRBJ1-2,ASSPDRSTGYT
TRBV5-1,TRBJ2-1,ASSSGGTGTNEQF
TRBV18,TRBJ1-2,ASSPQTGGADYGYT
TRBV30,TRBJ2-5,AWSLGGAETQY
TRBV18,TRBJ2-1,ASSPQLRTENEQF
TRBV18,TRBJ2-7,ASSQLGGSYEQY
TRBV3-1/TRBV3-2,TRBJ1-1,ASSQVGVTEAF
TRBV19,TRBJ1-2,ASSHQQGPTYGYT
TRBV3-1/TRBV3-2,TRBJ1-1,ASSGDRANTEAF
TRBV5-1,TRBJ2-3,ASSAVDTQY
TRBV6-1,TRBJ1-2,ASSEPGAFYGYT
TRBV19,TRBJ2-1,ASSISRTGGNEQF
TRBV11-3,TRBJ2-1,ASSFSGGNEQF
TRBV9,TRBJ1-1,ASTLIQGGTEAF
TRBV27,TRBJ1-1,ASSLDRSNTEAF
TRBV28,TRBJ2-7,ASSLPAARIVDEQY
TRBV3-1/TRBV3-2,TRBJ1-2,ASSQAPSAPNYGYT
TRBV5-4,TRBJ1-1,ASSPRGQANTEAF
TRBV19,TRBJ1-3,ASSRILSGGGNTIY
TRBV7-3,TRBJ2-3,ASSRDRTSTDTQY
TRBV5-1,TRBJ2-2,ASSLIGLAGAGELF
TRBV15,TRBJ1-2,ATSRDRGNYGYT
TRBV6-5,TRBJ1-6,ASSYRGGALH
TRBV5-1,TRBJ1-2,ASSPMAGPYGYT
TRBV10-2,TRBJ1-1,ASSPRGGDTEAF
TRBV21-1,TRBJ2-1,ASSNRAGGKEFSYNEQF
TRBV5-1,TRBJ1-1,ASSSPTGAGTEAF
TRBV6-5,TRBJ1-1,ASSYRGGEAF
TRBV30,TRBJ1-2,AWSAAANYGYT
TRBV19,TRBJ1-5,ASSMGGPSYSNQPQH
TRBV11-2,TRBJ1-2,ASSLDSGVGYGYT
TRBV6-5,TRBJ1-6,ASSYLRQGAAPLH
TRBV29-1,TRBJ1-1,SGSLQGITEAF
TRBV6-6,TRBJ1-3,ASSSTVSGNTIY
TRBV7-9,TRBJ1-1,ASSVHTGGSTEAF
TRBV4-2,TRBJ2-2,ASSGAIAGELF
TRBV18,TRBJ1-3,ASSPTHGGPTGNTIY
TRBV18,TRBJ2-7,ASSRSGANYEQY
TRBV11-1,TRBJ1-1,ASSSAREAF
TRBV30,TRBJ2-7,AWAEGTEQY
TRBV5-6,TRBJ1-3,ASSPQARRSGNTIY
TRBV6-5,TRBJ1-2,ASIGRGSYT
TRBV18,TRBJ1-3,ASSPREFGRRD
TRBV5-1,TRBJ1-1,ASSLGLPGTGLNTEAF
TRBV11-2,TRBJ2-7,ASSWQVSRYEQY
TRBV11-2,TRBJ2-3,ASRVGLLTDTQY
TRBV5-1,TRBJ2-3,ASSSPNSGATTDTQY
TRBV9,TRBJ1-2,ASRATGTGGGYT
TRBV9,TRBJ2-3,ASSWTSGGSTSTDTQY
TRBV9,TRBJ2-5,ASSVGRTSGGETQY
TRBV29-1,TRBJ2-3,SVEPGIGDTQY
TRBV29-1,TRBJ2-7,STTGTQGDGPYEQY
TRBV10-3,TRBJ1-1,AISESVGAQDTEAF
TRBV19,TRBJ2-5,ASSITNQETQY